This TCR beta chain originates from a study of metastatic and nonmetastatic thyroid tumors. About the study: Repertoire comparisons spanned blood and tumor or nodule tissue from malignant and benign thyroid patients.

This CDR3 is 15 amino acids long. Germline values: CDR1 MGHDK, CDR2 SYGVNS. Deletions cut 3 bases from V and 8 bases from J, with 14 bases between. Original analysis: Building a distant-metastasis classifier for papillary thyroid cancer drew on CDR3 differences across clinicopathological groups. Through MiXCR, TCRdb re-clonotyped the PCR reads. None of the V and J calls come from the authors' own analysis; TCRdb made them. The sample shows some 15,000 clones, less than 25% of them seen only once. Study-wide points: Versus benign nodules, malignant thyroid tumors reportedly had significantly higher TCR beta diversity, in blood and tumor.

This clone was counted between two and nine times. The antigen remains unidentified. Thyroid surgery had not been preceded by any treatment in any patient. V and J are TRBV25-1 and TRBJ1-6; D is unresolved. The source material was adjacent normal tissue. The receptor was derived from a female donor with papillary thyroid cancer or a benign thyroid nodule (not recorded which). Some clones in this sample may be carry-over from other donors' samples. CDR3: CASSDLQAGDSPLHF. The CDR3 bases are TGTGCCAGCAGTGATCTCCAGGCTGGGGATTCACCCCTCCACTTT.